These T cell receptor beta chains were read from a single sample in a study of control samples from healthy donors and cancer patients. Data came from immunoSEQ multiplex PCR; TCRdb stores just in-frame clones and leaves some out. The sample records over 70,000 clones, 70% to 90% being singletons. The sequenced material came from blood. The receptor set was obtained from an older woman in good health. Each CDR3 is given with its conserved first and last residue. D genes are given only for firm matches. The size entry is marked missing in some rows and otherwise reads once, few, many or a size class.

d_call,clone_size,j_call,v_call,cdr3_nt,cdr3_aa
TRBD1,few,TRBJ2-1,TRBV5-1,TGCGCCAGCAGCCCACGGACAGGGTTCAATGAGCAGTTCTTC,CASSPRTGFNEQFF
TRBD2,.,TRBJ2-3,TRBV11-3,TGTGCCAGCAGCAAATTCGGGGGGAACACAGATACGCAGTATTTT,CASSKFGGNTDTQYF
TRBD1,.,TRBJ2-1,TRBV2,TGTGCCAGCAGTCCTTTTGGACAGGGGGCGTACAATGAGCAGTTCTTC,CASSPFGQGAYNEQFF
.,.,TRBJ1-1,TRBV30,TGTGCCTGGAGTGTAAGTGGAGGAAACACTGAAGCTTTCTTT,CAWSVSGGNTEAFF
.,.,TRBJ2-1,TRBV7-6,TGTGCCAGCAGCTTAGGGGGGGGGCACTCCTACAATGAGCAGTTCTTC,CASSLGGGHSYNEQFF
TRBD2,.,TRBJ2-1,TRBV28,TGTGCCAGCAGTGTACTAGCGGCCGCCTACAATGAGCAGTTCTTC,CASSVLAAAYNEQFF
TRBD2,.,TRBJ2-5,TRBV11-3,TGTGCCAGCAGCTTCGGGACTAGCGGGGCCGAGACCCAGTACTTC,CASSFGTSGAETQYF
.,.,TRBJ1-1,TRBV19,TGTGCCAGTAGTTATACCACCAACACTGAAGCTTTCTTT,CASSYTTNTEAFF
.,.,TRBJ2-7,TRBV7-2,TGTGCCAGCAGCCCGACCAGGGTCTCCTACGAGCAGTACTTC,CASSPTRVSYEQYF
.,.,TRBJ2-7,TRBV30,TGTGCCTGGAAACTAGAATCCCCTTCTTACGAGCAGTACTTC,CAWKLESPSYEQYF
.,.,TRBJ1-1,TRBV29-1,TGCAGCGCCAGAGAAAGGGACACTGAAGCTTTCTTT,CSARERDTEAFF
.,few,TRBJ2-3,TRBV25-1,TGTGCCAGCAGTGTTAACAGGAACACAGATACGCAGTATTTT,CASSVNRNTDTQYF
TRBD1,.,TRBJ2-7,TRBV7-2,TGTGCCAGCAGCCCCGCCGGGACAGTCCCCTACGAGCAGTACTTC,CASSPAGTVPYEQYF
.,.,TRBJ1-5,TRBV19,TGTGCCAGTAGTATGGACAGTAGCAATCAGCCCCAGCATTTT,CASSMDSSNQPQHF
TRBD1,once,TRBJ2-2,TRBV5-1,TGCGCCAGCAGGCGACAGGGGCTAAACACCGGGGAGCTGTTTTTT,CASRRQGLNTGELFF
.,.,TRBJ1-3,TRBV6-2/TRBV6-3,TGTGCCAGCAGTTACGCGAGTAGGGGAGCAGGAAACACCATATATTTT,CASSYASRGAGNTIYF
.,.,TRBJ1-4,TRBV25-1,TGTGCCAGCAGTGAAAGTCGGGAAAAACTGTTTTTT,CASSESREKLFF
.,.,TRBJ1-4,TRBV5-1,TGCGCCAGCAGCCCCCGCGACTCGGCTAATGAAAAACTGTTTTTT,CASSPRDSANEKLFF
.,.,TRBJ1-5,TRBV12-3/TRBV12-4,TGTGCCAGCAGTTTCGGGGTCGATCAGCCCCAGCATTTT,CASSFGVDQPQHF
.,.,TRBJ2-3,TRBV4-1,TGCGCCAGCAGCCAAACCGGGACGTCCACAGATACGCAGTATTTT,CASSQTGTSTDTQYF
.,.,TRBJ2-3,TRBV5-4,TGTGCCAGCAGCTTGAGCGTGGACACAGATACGCAGTATTTT,CASSLSVDTDTQYF
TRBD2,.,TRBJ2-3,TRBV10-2,TGCGCCAGCAGTGGGACGGGAGGGACAGATACGCAGTATTTT,CASSGTGGTDTQYF
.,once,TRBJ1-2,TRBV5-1,TGCGCCAGCAGCTTCGAGGCTAACTATGGCTACACCTTC,CASSFEANYGYTF
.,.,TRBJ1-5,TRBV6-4,TGTGCTGGGGGTCAGCCCCAGCATTTT,CAGGQPQHF
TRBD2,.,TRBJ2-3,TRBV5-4,TGTGCCAGCAGCCCCCGGGGGGGATCTGATACGCAGTATTTT,CASSPRGGSDTQYF
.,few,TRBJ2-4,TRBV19,TGTGCCAGTAGTGCCCTCAGGGAGGCCAAAAACATTCAGTACTTC,CASSALREAKNIQYF
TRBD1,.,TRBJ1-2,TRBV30,TGTGCCTGGGGTGACAGGGGGCTTGGGGACTATGGCTACACCTTC,CAWGDRGLGDYGYTF
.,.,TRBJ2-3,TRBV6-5,TGTGCCAGCAGGGCCCCTCGGACAGCCGATACGCAGTATTTT,CASRAPRTADTQYF
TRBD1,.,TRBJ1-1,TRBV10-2,TGCGCCGGGGGACAGTGGGTCGGGAACACTGAAGCTTTCTTT,CAGGQWVGNTEAFF
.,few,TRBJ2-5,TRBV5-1,TGCGCCAGCAGCCCGACTCCAGCGGAGACCCAGTACTTC,CASSPTPAETQYF
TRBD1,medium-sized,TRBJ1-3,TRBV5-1,TGCGCCAGCAGCGGTACAGGGGGCTTTGGAAACACCATATATTTT,CASSGTGGFGNTIYF
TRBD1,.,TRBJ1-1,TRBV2,TGTGCCAGCAGCGCGACAGGGAAGGATTCTGAAGCTTTCTTT,CASSATGKDSEAFF
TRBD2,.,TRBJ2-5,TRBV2,TGTGCCAGCAGTGTGGGACTAGCGGGGGGGATTCAAGAGACCCAGTACTTC,CASSVGLAGGIQETQYF
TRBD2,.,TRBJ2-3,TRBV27,TGTGCCAGCAGGTCCGGGACTAGCATCAATACGCAGTATTTT,CASRSGTSINTQYF
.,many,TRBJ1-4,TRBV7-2,TGTGCCAGCAGCTTAATCTGGGACAAGGATGAAAAACTGTTTTTT,CASSLIWDKDEKLFF
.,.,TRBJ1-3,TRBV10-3,TGTGCCATCAGTGAGTCGGGAAACACCATATATTTT,CAISESGNTIYF
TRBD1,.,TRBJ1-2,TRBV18,TGTGCCAGCTCACCAACAGGGGTGGACTATGGCTACACCTTC,CASSPTGVDYGYTF
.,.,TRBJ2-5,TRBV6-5,TGTGCCAGCAGCCTGAGCAGGGGCACGGAGACCCAGTACTTC,CASSLSRGTETQYF
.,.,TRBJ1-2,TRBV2,TGTGCCAGCAAGGAGGGAATGGCTTTCTATGGCTACACCTTC,CASKEGMAFYGYTF
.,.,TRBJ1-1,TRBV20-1,TGCAGTGCTAAGACGGTCAAAGGTTTCTTT,CSAKTVKGFF
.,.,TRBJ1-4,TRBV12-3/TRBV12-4,TGTGCCAGCAGTTCCAACGAAAAACTGTTTTTT,CASSSNEKLFF
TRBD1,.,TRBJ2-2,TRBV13,TGTGCCAGCAGCTCCCGGACAGGGAACACCGGGGAGCTGTTTTTT,CASSSRTGNTGELFF
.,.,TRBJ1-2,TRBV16,TGTGCCAGCAGCCAATCCCTAGCAGGGGCGAACTATGGCTACACCTTC,CASSQSLAGANYGYTF
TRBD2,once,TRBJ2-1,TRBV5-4,TGTGCCAGCAGCTTGGTTATAGCGGGGGTCTACAATGAACAGTTCTTC,CASSLVIAGVYNEQFF
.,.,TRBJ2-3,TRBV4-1,TGCGCCAGCAGCCAAGTTACGGTAGCAGATACGCAGTATTTT,CASSQVTVADTQYF
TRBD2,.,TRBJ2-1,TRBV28,TGTGCCAGCACCATGGCGGAGCGGGAGATTGAGTTCTTC,CASTMAEREIEFF